This T cell receptor (beta chain) was sequenced for a study of OX40 agonist ivuxolimab in advanced cancers. Study in general: Intravenous ivuxolimab at 0.01 to 10 mg/kg was given to patients every 2 weeks. The study reported partial responses in three patients: one hepatocellular carcinoma, two cutaneous melanoma.

Autoimmune disease history or systemic immunosuppression excluded patients. Study-wide results and caveats: Expanded clones were, on average, more numerous among CD8+ T cells than CD4+.

This table comes from immunoSEQ multiplex PCR, and its TCRdb copy is limited to in-frame clones, with some not included. There are about 17,000 clones in the sample; roughly 75% occur only once, and about a quarter lies in the top ten. The ends were cut back, 5 bases at V and 1 base at J, with 18 bases in the middle. From germline, CDR1 is MNHEY and CDR2 SMNVEV (reference sequence). The CDR3 runs to 16 residues. Turning to this clone: Its antigen is not known.

The sample was CD4+ or CD8+ T cells sorted from blood, taken in a trial of the OX40 agonist ivuxolimab. This TCR was sampled from an adult with an advanced solid tumor such as melanoma, head and neck, liver or kidney cancer. J is TRBJ2-7 and V is TRBV27, with TRBD2 as a possible D gene (6 bases). The CDR3 loop reads CASSPGRGRSSYEQYF. DNA of the CDR3: TGTGCCAGCAGTCCCGGACGAGGGAGGTCGTCCTACGAGCAGTACTTC.